Listed below are T cell receptor beta chains from one sample, sequenced in a study of T cells in Graves' hyperthyroidism and ophthalmopathy. From the multiplex PCR reads, TCRdb called clonotypes with MiXCR, one entry per CDR3 protein. The sample holds 360,000 or so distinct CDR3 sequences, 19% seen once. Input material: blood. These receptors were taken from a young woman with Graves' hyperthyroidism. Each CDR3 is given with its conserved first and last residue. The D gene is left open where the match is weak. Not every row has a clone size; where given, it reads once, few, many or a size class.

CDR3: CASSSRDYRRDAFF; DNA: TGTGCCAGCAGCTCCCGGGACTATCGAAGGGATGCTTTCTTT; V: TRBV11-2; D: -; size: few; J: TRBJ1-1
CDR3: CSAHGTSGVSSYEQYF; DNA: TGCAGTGCCCATGGGACTAGCGGGGTTAGCTCCTACGAGCAGTACTTC; V: TRBV20-1; D: TRBD2; size: many; J: TRBJ2-7
CDR3: CASRPTGVNYGYTF; DNA: TGTGCCAGCAGGCCGACAGGAGTGAACTATGGCTACACCTTC; V: TRBV12-3/TRBV12-4; D: -; size: many; J: TRBJ1-2
CDR3: CAIARTSNTEAFF; DNA: TGTGCCATCGCCCGGACATCGAACACTGAAGCTTTCTTT; V: TRBV6-1; D: -; size: -; J: TRBJ1-1
CDR3: CASSSGLQPPEAFF; DNA: TGCGCCAGCAGCTCCGGACTGCAGCCCCCTGAAGCTTTCTTT; V: TRBV5-1; D: -; size: many; J: TRBJ1-1
CDR3: CASRRTVNYGYTF; DNA: TGTGCCAGCCGACGGACGGTGAACTATGGCTACACCTTC; V: TRBV6-5; D: -; size: many; J: TRBJ1-2
CDR3: CASTSERSGANVLTF; DNA: TGTGCCAGCACCTCTGAGCGCTCTGGGGCCAACGTCCTGACTTTC; V: TRBV2; D: -; size: few; J: TRBJ2-6
CDR3: CASSRDSNTEAFF; DNA: TGCGCCAGCAGCCGGGACAGCAACACTGAAGCTTTCTTT; V: TRBV5-1; D: TRBD1; size: many; J: TRBJ1-1
CDR3: CASIKGAISQAFF; DNA: TGTGCCAGCATCAAGGGGGCGATTAGCCAAGCTTTCTTT; V: TRBV12-3/TRBV12-4; D: TRBD1; size: many; J: TRBJ1-1
CDR3: CASLSYRGSYEQYF; DNA: TGTGCCAGCCTTTCTTACAGGGGCTCCTACGAGCAGTACTTC; V: TRBV28; D: TRBD1; size: many; J: TRBJ2-7
CDR3: CAWSEGLASHYEQYF; DNA: TGTGCCTGGAGCGAAGGACTAGCGTCACACTACGAGCAGTACTTC; V: TRBV30; D: TRBD2; size: -; J: TRBJ2-7
CDR3: CASSSLFSGQGAVYEQYF; DNA: TGTGCCAGCAGTTCCTTATTTTCCGGACAGGGGGCGGTCTACGAGCAGTACTTC; V: TRBV12-3/TRBV12-4; D: TRBD1; size: few; J: TRBJ2-7
CDR3: CASLGDDTEAFF; DNA: TGTGCCAGCCTGGGGGACGACACTGAAGCTTTCTTT; V: TRBV12-3/TRBV12-4; D: -; size: many; J: TRBJ1-1
CDR3: CASSEWTADTQYF; DNA: TGTGCCAGCAGTGAGTGGACAGCAGATACGCAGTATTTT; V: TRBV2; D: -; size: many; J: TRBJ2-3
CDR3: CASSSLGQVHNSPLHF; DNA: TGTGCCAGCAGCTCGCTGGGACAGGTTCATAATTCACCCCTCCACTTT; V: TRBV7-2; D: TRBD1; size: few; J: TRBJ1-6
CDR3: CASSPRRAGETQYF; DNA: TGTGCCAGCAGTCCTCGTCGGGCAGGGGAGACCCAGTACTTC; V: TRBV27; D: -; size: many; J: TRBJ2-5
CDR3: CASSDSSQTGELFF; DNA: TGTGCCAGCAGTGACTCGAGTCAAACCGGGGAGCTGTTTTTT; V: TRBV6-4; D: -; size: many; J: TRBJ2-2
CDR3: CAWSHLRTDLYGYTF; DNA: TGTGCCTGGAGCCACCTGCGGACAGACCTCTATGGCTACACCTTC; V: TRBV30; D: -; size: many; J: TRBJ1-2
CDR3: CSAPRAGLAGGRETQYF; DNA: TGCAGTGCTCCCCGGGCTGGACTAGCGGGAGGACGTGAGACCCAGTACTTC; V: TRBV20-1; D: TRBD2; size: -; J: TRBJ2-5
CDR3: CASSFGVGAGQPQHF; DNA: TGTGCCAGCAGCTTCGGCGTGGGGGCCGGTCAGCCCCAGCATTTT; V: TRBV7-9; D: -; size: few; J: TRBJ1-5
CDR3: CASSDPLRVVSEQYF; DNA: TGTGCCAGCAGTGACCCCCTCCGGGTGGTTAGCGAGCAGTACTTC; V: TRBV2; D: -; size: many; J: TRBJ2-7
CDR3: CASRGRDIHEQYF; DNA: TGTGCCAGCAGGGGAAGGGACATCCACGAGCAGTACTTC; V: TRBV7-3; D: -; size: many; J: TRBJ2-7
CDR3: CASSIRGTAFF; DNA: TGTGCCAGTAGTATAAGGGGTACGGCTTTCTTT; V: TRBV19; D: -; size: many; J: TRBJ1-1
CDR3: CATGGNQPQHF; DNA: TGTGCCACCGGGGGAAATCAGCCCCAGCATTTT; V: TRBV2; D: -; size: many; J: TRBJ1-5
CDR3: CASGLEIRGRANTGELFF; DNA: TGTGCTAGTGGTTTGGAGATTCGTGGCAGGGCGAACACCGGGGAGCTGTTTTTT; V: TRBV12-5; D: -; size: many; J: TRBJ2-2